This paragraph covers one TCR beta chain sequence. Antigen unknown. The entry originates in a study of breast tumors, draining lymph nodes, adjacent tissues. Points from the study as a whole: Tumor TCR diversity was below lymph nodes but above nontumor tissue. The lymph node origin of tumor T cells was framed as consistent with a hypothesis, not demonstrated.

Each CDR3 protein gets one entry after TCRdb re-called the multiplex PCR reads with MiXCR. The table lists about 17,000 distinct CDR3 sequences, roughly 60% of them singletons, with approximately 20% in the top ten. Trimming left V 6 bases short and J 5 bases short, with 22 bases between. Germline V gives CDR1 SGHAT, CDR2 FQNNGV. This CDR3 is built from 16 residues. This sequence was found in a female donor with breast cancer. Some clones in this sample may be carry-over from other donors' samples. The sequencing input was tumor-adjacent breast tissue. The chain has TRBV11-2 and TRBJ2-5, with D perhaps matching TRBD1 (9 bases). CDR3 DNA: TGTGCCAGCAGACGGGGGGGGACAGGGCACGGGGAGACCCAGTACTTC. Its protein is CASRRGGTGHGETQYF.